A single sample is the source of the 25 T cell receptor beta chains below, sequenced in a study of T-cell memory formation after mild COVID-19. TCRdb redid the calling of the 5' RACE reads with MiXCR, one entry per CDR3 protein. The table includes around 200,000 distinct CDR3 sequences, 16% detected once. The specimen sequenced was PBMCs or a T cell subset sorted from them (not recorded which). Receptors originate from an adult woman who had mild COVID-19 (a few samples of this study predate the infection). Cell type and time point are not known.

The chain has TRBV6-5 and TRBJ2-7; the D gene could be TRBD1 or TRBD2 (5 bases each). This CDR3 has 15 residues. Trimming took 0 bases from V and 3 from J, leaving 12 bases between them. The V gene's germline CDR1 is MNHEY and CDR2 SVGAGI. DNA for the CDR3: TGTGCCAGCAGTTACTCCCGGGGACCCCACTACGAGCAGTACTTC. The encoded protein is CASSYSRGPHYEQYF.

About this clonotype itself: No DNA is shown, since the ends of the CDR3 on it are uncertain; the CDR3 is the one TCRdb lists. CDR3 sequence: CASSPVIQRRTGELFFF. J is TRBJ2-2 and V is TRBV4-1; the table's D call TRBD1 went unverified against the DNA. Termini included, the CDR3 measures 17 amino acids. Germline V gives CDR1 MGHRA, CDR2 YSYEKL.

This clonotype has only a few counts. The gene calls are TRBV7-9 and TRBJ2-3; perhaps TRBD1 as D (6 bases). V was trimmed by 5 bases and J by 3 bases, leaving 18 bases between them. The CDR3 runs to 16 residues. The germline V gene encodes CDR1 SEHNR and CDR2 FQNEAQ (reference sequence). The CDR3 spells CASSPDRIGGTDTQYF. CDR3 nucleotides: TGTGCCAGCAGCCCCGACCGAATAGGGGGAACAGATACGCAGTATTTT.

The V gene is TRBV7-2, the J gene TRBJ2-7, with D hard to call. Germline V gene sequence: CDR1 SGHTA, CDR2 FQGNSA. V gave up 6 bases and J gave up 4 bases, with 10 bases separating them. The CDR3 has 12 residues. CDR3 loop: CASRRELYEQYF. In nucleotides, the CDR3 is TGTGCCAGCAGAAGAGAGCTTTACGAGCAGTACTTC.

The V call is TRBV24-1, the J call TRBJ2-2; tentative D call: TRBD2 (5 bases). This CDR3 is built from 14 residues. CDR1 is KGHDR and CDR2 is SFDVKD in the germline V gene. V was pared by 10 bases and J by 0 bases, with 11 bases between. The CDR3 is CATAGVPNTGELFF. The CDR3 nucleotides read TGTGCCACAGCCGGGGTACCGAACACCGGGGAGCTGTTTTTT.

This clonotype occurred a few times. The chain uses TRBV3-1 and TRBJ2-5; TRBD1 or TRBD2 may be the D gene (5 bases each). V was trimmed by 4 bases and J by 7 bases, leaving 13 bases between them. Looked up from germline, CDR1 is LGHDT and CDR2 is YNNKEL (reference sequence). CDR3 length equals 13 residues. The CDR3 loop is CASSRRGPGTQYF. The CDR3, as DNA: TGTGCCAGCAGCCGACGGGGACCGGGGACCCAGTACTTC.

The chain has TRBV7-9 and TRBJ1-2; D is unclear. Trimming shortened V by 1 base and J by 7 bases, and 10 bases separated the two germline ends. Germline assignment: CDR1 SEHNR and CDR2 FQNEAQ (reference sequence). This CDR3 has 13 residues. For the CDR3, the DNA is TGTGCCAGCAGCTTAGAGGGCCGCGGTGGCTACACCTTC. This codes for CASSLEGRGGYTF.

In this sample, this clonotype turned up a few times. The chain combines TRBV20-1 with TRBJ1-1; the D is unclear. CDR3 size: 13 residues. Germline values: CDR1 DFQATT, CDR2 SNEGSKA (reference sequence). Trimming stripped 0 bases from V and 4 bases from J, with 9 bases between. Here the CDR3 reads CSARDSVSTEAFF. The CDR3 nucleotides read TGCAGTGCTAGAGATTCGGTTAGCACTGAAGCTTTCTTT.

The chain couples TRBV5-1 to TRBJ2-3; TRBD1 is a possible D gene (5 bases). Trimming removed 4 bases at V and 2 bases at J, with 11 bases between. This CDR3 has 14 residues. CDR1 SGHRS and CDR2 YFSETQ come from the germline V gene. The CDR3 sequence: CASSGDRFTDTQYF. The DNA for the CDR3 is TGCGCCAGCAGCGGTGACAGATTCACAGATACGCAGTATTTT.

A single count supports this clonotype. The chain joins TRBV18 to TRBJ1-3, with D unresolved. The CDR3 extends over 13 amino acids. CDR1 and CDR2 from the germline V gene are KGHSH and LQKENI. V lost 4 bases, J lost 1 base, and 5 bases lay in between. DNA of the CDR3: TGTGCCAGCTCACAGGGTTCTGGAAACACCATATATTTT. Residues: CASSQGSGNTIYF.

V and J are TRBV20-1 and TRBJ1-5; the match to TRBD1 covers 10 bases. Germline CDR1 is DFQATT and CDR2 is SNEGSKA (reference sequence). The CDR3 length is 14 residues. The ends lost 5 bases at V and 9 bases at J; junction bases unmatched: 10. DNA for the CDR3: TGCAGTGCTCACGGGACAGGGGAGAAGTGGCCCCAGCATTTT. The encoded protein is CSAHGTGEKWPQHF.

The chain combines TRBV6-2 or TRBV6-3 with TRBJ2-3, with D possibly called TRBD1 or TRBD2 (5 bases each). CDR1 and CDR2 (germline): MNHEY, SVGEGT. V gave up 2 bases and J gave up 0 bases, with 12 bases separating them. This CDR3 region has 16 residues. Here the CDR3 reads CASSYGGPASTDTQYF. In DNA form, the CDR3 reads TGTGCCAGCAGTTACGGGGGACCCGCTAGCACAGATACGCAGTATTTT.

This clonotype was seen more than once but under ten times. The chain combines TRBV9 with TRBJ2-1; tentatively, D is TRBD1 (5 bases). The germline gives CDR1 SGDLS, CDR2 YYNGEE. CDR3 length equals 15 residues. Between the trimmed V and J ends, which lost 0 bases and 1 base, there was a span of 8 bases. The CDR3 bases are TGTGCCAGCAGCGTAGACAGGAAATCCTACAATGAGCAGTTCTTC. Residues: CASSVDRKSYNEQFF.

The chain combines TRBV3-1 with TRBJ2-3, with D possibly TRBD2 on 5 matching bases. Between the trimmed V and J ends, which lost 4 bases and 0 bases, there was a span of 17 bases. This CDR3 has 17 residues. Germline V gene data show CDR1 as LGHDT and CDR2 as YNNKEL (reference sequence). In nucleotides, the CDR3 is TGTGCCAGCAGCCTGAGGACCGGGGTCGGCAGCACAGATACGCAGTATTTT. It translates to CASSLRTGVGSTDTQYF.

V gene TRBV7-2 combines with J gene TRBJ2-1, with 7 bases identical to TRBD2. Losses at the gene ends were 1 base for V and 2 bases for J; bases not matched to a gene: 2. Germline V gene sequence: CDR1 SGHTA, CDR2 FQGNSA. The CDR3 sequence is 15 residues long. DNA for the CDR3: TGTGCCAGCAGCTTAGAGGCGGGGGCCTACAATGAGCAGTTCTTC. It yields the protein CASSLEAGAYNEQFF.

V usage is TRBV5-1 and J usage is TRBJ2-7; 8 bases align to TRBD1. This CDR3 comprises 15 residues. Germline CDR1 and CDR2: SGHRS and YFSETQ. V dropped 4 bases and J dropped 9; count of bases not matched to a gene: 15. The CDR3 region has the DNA TGCGCCAGCAGCCTAACCGGGACAGGTCTACGTGTGCAGTACTTC. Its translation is CASSLTGTGLRVQYF.

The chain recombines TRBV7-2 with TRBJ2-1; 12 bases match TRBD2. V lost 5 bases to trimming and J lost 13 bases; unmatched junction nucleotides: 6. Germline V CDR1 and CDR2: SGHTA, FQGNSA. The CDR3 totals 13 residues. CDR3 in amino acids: CASSPRTSGTQFF. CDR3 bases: TGTGCCAGCAGCCCTCGGACTAGCGGGACTCAGTTCTTC.

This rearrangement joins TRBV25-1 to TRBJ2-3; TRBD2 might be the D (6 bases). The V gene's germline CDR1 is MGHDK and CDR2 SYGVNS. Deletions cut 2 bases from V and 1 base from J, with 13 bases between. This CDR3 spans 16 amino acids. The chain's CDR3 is CASSEGGSGRTDTQYF. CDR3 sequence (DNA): TGTGCCAGCAGTGAAGGGGGTAGCGGCCGCACAGATACGCAGTATTTT.

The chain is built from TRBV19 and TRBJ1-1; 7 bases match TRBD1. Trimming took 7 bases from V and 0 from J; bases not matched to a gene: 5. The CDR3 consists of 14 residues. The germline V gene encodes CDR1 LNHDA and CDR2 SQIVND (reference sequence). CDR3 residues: CASNPTGVNTEAFF. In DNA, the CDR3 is TGTGCCAGTAATCCCACAGGGGTGAACACTGAAGCTTTCTTT.

CDR3 DNA sequence: TGTGCCAGCAGCTTTTGGCGACAGGGAATTGAAAAACTGTTTTTT. It translates to CASSFWRQGIEKLFF. This chain connects TRBV7-9 to TRBJ1-4, with TRBD1 matching 7 bases. The CDR3 totals 15 residues. J gave up 7 bases and V 3 bases, and 8 bases lay outside the gene matches. Germline values: CDR1 SEHNR, CDR2 FQNEAQ (reference sequence).

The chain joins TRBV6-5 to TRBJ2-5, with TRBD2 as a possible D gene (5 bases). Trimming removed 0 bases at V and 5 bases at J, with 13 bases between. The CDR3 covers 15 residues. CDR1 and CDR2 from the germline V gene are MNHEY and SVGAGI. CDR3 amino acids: CASSYSTNPRETQYF. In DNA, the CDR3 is TGTGCCAGCAGTTACTCGACTAACCCGCGGGAGACCCAGTACTTC.

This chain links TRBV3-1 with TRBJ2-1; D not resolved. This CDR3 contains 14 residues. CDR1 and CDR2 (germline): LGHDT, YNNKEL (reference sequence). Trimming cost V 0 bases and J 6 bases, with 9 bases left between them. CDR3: CASSQEPVGNEQFF. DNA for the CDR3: TGTGCCAGCAGCCAAGAGCCGGTGGGCAATGAGCAGTTCTTC.

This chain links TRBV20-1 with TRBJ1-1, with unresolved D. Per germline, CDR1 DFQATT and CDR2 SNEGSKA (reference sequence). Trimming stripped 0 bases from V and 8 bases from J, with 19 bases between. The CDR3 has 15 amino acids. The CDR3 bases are TGCAGTGCTAGAGATCCCGGTGTGAGGGTAAAAGAAGCTTTCTTT. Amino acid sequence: CSARDPGVRVKEAFF.

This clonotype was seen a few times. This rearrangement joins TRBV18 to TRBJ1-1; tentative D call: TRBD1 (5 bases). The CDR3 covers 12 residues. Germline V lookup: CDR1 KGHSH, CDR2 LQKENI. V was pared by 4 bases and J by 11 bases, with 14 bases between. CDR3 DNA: TGTGCCAGCTCACAACCGGGCAGGGAGGCTTTCTTT. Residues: CASSQPGREAFF.

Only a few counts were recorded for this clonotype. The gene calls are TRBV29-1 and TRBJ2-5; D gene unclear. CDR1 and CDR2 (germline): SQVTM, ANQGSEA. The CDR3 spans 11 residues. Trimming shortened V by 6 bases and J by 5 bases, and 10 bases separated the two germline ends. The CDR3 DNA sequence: TGCAGCGTCGCCTCCCTGGAGACCCAGTACTTC. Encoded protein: CSVASLETQYF.